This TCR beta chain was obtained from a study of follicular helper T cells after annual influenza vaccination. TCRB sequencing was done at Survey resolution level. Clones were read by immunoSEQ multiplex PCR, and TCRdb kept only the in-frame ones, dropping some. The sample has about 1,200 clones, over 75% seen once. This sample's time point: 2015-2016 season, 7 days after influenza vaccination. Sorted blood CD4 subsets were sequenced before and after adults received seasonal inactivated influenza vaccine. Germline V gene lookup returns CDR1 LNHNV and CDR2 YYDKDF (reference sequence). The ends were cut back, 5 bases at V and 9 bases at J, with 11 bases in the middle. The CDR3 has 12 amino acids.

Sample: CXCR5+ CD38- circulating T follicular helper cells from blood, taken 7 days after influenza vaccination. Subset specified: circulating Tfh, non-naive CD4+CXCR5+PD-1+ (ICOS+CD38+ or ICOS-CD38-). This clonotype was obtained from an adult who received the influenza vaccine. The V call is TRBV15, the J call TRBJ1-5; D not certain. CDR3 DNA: TGTGCCACCAGCGTGATCGATAGGCCCCAGCATTTT. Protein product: CATSVIDRPQHF.